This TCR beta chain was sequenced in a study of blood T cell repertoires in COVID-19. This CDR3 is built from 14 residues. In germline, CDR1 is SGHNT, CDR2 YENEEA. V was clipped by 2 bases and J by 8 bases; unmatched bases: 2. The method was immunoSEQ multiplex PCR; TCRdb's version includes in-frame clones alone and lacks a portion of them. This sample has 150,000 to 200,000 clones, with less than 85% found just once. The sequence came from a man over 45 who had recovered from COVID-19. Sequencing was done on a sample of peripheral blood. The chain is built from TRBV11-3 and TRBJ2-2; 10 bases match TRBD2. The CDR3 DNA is TGTGCCAGCAGCTTATCTAGCGGGAGTGGGGAGCTGTTTTTT. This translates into CASSLSSGSGELFF.